Listed here is a single T cell receptor beta chain. Unmatched junction bases numbered 15, after V lost 5 bases and J lost 6 bases. From germline, CDR1 is SEHNR and CDR2 FQNEAQ (reference sequence). The CDR3 runs 17 residues. This sample was included in a study of blood T cell repertoires in COVID-19. Study information: Sources were T cells, B-cell-depleted T cells, or PBMCs; the material itself was cDNA or gDNA.

In the authors' workflow: Reference gene primer amplification yielded estimated nucleated cell counts. The protocol was immunoSEQ multiplex PCR, while the TCRdb copy is restricted to in-frame clones and leaves out a portion. That table supplies the V and J calls and clone size; D and trimming were determined from the DNA. Altogether approximately 160,000 clones are present, about 85% being singletons, with the ten largest covering about 8.6%. Recruitment covered about two dozen US areas and drew participants whose ages spanned about 18 to 90 years. Cohort assignment relied on participant-reported clinical history.

The rearrangement joins TRBV7-9 to TRBJ2-1; the match to TRBD1 covers 8 bases. This sequence originates from a woman aged 45 to 65 who had recovered from COVID-19. Input material: PBMCs or T cells enriched from blood (not recorded which). The CDR3 reads CASSPLGQAQGSNEQFF. The CDR3 bases are TGTGCCAGCAGCCCCCTGGGACAGGCTCAAGGTAGCAATGAGCAGTTCTTC.